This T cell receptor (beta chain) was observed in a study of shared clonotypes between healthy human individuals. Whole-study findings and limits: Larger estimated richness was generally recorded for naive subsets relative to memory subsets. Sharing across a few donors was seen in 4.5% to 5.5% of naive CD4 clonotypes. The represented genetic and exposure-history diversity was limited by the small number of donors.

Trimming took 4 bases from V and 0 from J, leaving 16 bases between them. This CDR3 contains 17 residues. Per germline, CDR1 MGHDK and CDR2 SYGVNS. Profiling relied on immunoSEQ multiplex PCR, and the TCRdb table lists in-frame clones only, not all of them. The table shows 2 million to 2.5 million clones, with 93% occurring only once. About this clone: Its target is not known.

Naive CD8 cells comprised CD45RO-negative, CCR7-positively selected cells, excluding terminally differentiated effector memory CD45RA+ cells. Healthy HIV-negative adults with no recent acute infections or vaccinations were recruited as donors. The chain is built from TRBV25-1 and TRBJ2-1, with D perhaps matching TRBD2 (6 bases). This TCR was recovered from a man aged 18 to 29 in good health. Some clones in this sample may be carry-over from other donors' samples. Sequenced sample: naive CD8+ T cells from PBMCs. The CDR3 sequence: CASSAKVRLGSYNEQFF. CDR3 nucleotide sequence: TGTGCCAGCAGTGCCAAAGTAAGACTAGGCTCCTACAATGAGCAGTTCTTC.